These T cell receptor beta chains were read from a single sample in a study of cytomegalovirus exposure and HLA in healthy donors. TCRdb keeps only in-frame clones here, not all; method: immunoSEQ multiplex PCR. Of some 96,000 clones listed, under 65% were seen once; the top ten hold roughly 3.2%. The specimen sequenced was PBMCs. Every receptor here comes from a man aged 55 to 70 in good health and CMV-seronegative. The CDR3 runs from the conserved cysteine through the conserved F or W. D genes are given only for firm matches. Size tells how often a clone was seen (once, few, many) or the class of an expanded clone, and some rows leave it out.

cdr3_nt: TGTGCCAGCAGCCACCCGTGGTCAGGGGATGGCACTGAAGCTTTCTTT
cdr3_aa: CASSHPWSGDGTEAFF
cdr3_length: 16
v_call: TRBV6-6
j_call: TRBJ1-1
clone_size: -
d_call: -

cdr3_nt: TGCGCCAGCAGCTTGGGCGGACAGGGCTTGTACGAGCAGTACTTC
cdr3_aa: CASSLGGQGLYEQYF
cdr3_length: 15
v_call: TRBV5-1
j_call: TRBJ2-7
clone_size: -
d_call: TRBD1

cdr3_nt: TGTGCCAGCAGCTCCCAGGGGACCAATTCACCCCTCCACTTT
cdr3_aa: CASSSQGTNSPLHF
cdr3_length: 14
v_call: TRBV11-3
j_call: TRBJ1-6
clone_size: -
d_call: -

cdr3_nt: TGTGCCAGCAGTGTCTACAGGATTAGAGACACTGAAGCTTTCTTT
cdr3_aa: CASSVYRIRDTEAFF
cdr3_length: 15
v_call: TRBV2
j_call: TRBJ1-1
clone_size: -
d_call: -

cdr3_nt: TGTGCCAGCAGCCCGGTAGCGGGAGTAAAGCACGAGCAGTACTTC
cdr3_aa: CASSPVAGVKHEQYF
cdr3_length: 15
v_call: TRBV7-3
j_call: TRBJ2-7
clone_size: -
d_call: TRBD2

cdr3_nt: TGTGCCAGCAGCTTACAAGGGGGCGTGAGCTATGGCTACACCTTC
cdr3_aa: CASSLQGGVSYGYTF
cdr3_length: 15
v_call: TRBV11-2
j_call: TRBJ1-2
clone_size: few
d_call: TRBD1

cdr3_nt: TGTGCCAGCAGTTCCCCCGGGACAGGAATTTACGAGCAGTACTTC
cdr3_aa: CASSSPGTGIYEQYF
cdr3_length: 15
v_call: TRBV6-5
j_call: TRBJ2-7
clone_size: -
d_call: TRBD1

cdr3_nt: TGTGCCAGCAGCGGGACAGGGAAGGACTATGGCTACACCTTC
cdr3_aa: CASSGTGKDYGYTF
cdr3_length: 14
v_call: TRBV5-4
j_call: TRBJ1-2
clone_size: few
d_call: TRBD1

cdr3_nt: TGCGCCAGCAGCCTCGTGGACAGGGGAAGGTACGAGCAGTACTTC
cdr3_aa: CASSLVDRGRYEQYF
cdr3_length: 15
v_call: TRBV5-1
j_call: TRBJ2-7
clone_size: -
d_call: TRBD1

cdr3_nt: TGTGCCAGCAGCCGTCAACAGGGGGTAAGCTTC
cdr3_aa: CASSRQQGVSF
cdr3_length: 11
v_call: TRBV7-9
j_call: TRBJ2-7
clone_size: few
d_call: TRBD1

cdr3_nt: TGTGCCAGCAGCCCTTGGACTCGAGCTGGAAACATTCAGTACTTC
cdr3_aa: CASSPWTRAGNIQYF
cdr3_length: 15
v_call: TRBV7-2
j_call: TRBJ2-4
clone_size: -
d_call: -

cdr3_nt: TGTGCCAGCAGCTTTCGAGGCGCGAACACCGGGGAGCTGTTTTTT
cdr3_aa: CASSFRGANTGELFF
cdr3_length: 15
v_call: TRBV7-3
j_call: TRBJ2-2
clone_size: -
d_call: -

cdr3_nt: TGTGCCAGCAGCGGCGGCGAGCGGGGGTACAATGAGCAGTTCTTC
cdr3_aa: CASSGGERGYNEQFF
cdr3_length: 15
v_call: TRBV7-9
j_call: TRBJ2-1
clone_size: -
d_call: TRBD2

cdr3_nt: TGTGCCAGCAGCTTAGGAGTCGGGAGGGCCGACCTGAGGCCAGATACGCAGTATTTT
cdr3_aa: CASSLGVGRADLRPDTQYF
cdr3_length: 19
v_call: TRBV7-6
j_call: TRBJ2-3
clone_size: few
d_call: TRBD2

cdr3_nt: TGTGCCAGCAGCTTACAAATCGTCCGGGGTGAAAAACTGTTTTTT
cdr3_aa: CASSLQIVRGEKLFF
cdr3_length: 15
v_call: TRBV5-6
j_call: TRBJ1-4
clone_size: once
d_call: -

cdr3_nt: TGTGCCAGCAGCCAAGATCCGGGACAGGGGCCAGATACGCAGTATTTT
cdr3_aa: CASSQDPGQGPDTQYF
cdr3_length: 16
v_call: TRBV5-5
j_call: TRBJ2-3
clone_size: -
d_call: TRBD1

cdr3_nt: TGTGCCAGCAGCCGGACAGGGGAAAATCAGCCCCAGCATTTT
cdr3_aa: CASSRTGENQPQHF
cdr3_length: 14
v_call: TRBV7-9
j_call: TRBJ1-5
clone_size: -
d_call: TRBD1

cdr3_nt: TGTGCCAGCTGCCGCGGGAGCACAGATACGCAGTATTTT
cdr3_aa: CASCRGSTDTQYF
cdr3_length: 13
v_call: TRBV9
j_call: TRBJ2-3
clone_size: -
d_call: -

cdr3_nt: TGTGCCAGCAAACCCCTAGTTGGGACAGATACGCAGTATTTT
cdr3_aa: CASKPLVGTDTQYF
cdr3_length: 14
v_call: TRBV2
j_call: TRBJ2-3
clone_size: -
d_call: -

cdr3_nt: TGTGCCAGCAGCTTCGGCGGGAGTGGTATCTACGAGCAGTACTTC
cdr3_aa: CASSFGGSGIYEQYF
cdr3_length: 15
v_call: TRBV13
j_call: TRBJ2-7
clone_size: -
d_call: TRBD2

cdr3_nt: TGTGCCAGCAGTGTACTAGCGGGAGATTATAATGAGCAGTTCTTC
cdr3_aa: CASSVLAGDYNEQFF
cdr3_length: 15
v_call: TRBV6-5
j_call: TRBJ2-1
clone_size: -
d_call: TRBD2

cdr3_nt: TGTGCCAGCAGTTTAAACCATATCAGTGGCTACACCTTC
cdr3_aa: CASSLNHISGYTF
cdr3_length: 13
v_call: TRBV28
j_call: TRBJ1-2
clone_size: -
d_call: -

cdr3_nt: TGTGCCAGCAGCAAAGCGGGGGGGCCCTTCTACGAGCAGTACTTC
cdr3_aa: CASSKAGGPFYEQYF
cdr3_length: 15
v_call: TRBV21-1
j_call: TRBJ2-7
clone_size: few
d_call: -

cdr3_nt: TGTGCCAGCAGTGTCGACGGGCCAGGGGTGCTCTATGGCTACACCTTC
cdr3_aa: CASSVDGPGVLYGYTF
cdr3_length: 16
v_call: TRBV25-1
j_call: TRBJ1-2
clone_size: -
d_call: -

cdr3_nt: TGCGCCAGCAGTCCCGCGCAGGCGTCTGGCTACACCTTC
cdr3_aa: CASSPAQASGYTF
cdr3_length: 13
v_call: TRBV5-1
j_call: TRBJ1-2
clone_size: -
d_call: -

cdr3_nt: TGTGCCAGCAGTTACCGTGGGGGGGATGGCTACACCTTC
cdr3_aa: CASSYRGGDGYTF
cdr3_length: 13
v_call: TRBV28
j_call: TRBJ1-2
clone_size: few
d_call: -

cdr3_nt: TGTGCCAGCAGTTTGATTACGACGGGGAGAAATTCACCTCTCCACTTT
cdr3_aa: CASSLITTGRNSPLHF
cdr3_length: 16
v_call: TRBV27
j_call: TRBJ1-6
clone_size: -
d_call: -

cdr3_nt: TGTGCCACCAAGACAGCCCCCGGCTACGAGCAGTACTTC
cdr3_aa: CATKTAPGYEQYF
cdr3_length: 13
v_call: TRBV27
j_call: TRBJ2-7
clone_size: -
d_call: -

cdr3_nt: TGTGCCAGCAGTGAATCGACTAGCGGTACGAACACCGGGGAGCTGTTTTTT
cdr3_aa: CASSESTSGTNTGELFF
cdr3_length: 17
v_call: TRBV25-1
j_call: TRBJ2-2
clone_size: few
d_call: TRBD2

cdr3_nt: TGTGCCAGTAGTGATAGCGTCCGCTCCTACGAGCAGTACTTC
cdr3_aa: CASSDSVRSYEQYF
cdr3_length: 14
v_call: TRBV19
j_call: TRBJ2-7
clone_size: -
d_call: -